These 12 T cell receptor beta chains share one sample of origin, sequenced in a study of post-analysis software for immune sequencing data (dated by TCRdb to between 2014 and 2017). Libraries were made using PCR. Sequenced on an Illumina HiSeq 2500. To reduce PCR and sequencing biases, unique molecular identifiers were built into the TCR beta cDNA libraries. The raw public reads went through TCRdb reprocessing: fastp at Q25, MiXCR clone calling, in-frame beta chains kept. Duplicate CDR3 protein sequences are folded into a single record with the most common DNA and genes. The sample table holds 350,000 to 450,000 distinct CDR3 sequences, of which approximately 33% were seen once. The ten top clones hold around an eighth of the sample. Their specific antigens are unknown. What the authors observed across the whole study: Significantly higher frequencies in patients than in controls were found for about five TRBV segments, including TRBV5-6, TRBV5-1 and TRBV20-1.

Sequencing used blood. The source is a girl aged 10-17 years with multiple sclerosis.

This chain uses TRBV11-2 with TRBJ1-1; 7 bases are shared with TRBD1. Trimming removed 5 bases from V and 6 bases from J; junction bases left unmatched: 12. The CDR3 contains 15 residues. Germline CDR1 is SGHAT and CDR2 is FQNNGV. The CDR3 loop reads CASSATTGRSPEAFF. CDR3 sequence (DNA): TGTGCCAGCAGCGCCACGACAGGGCGTTCGCCTGAAGCTTTCTTT. Based on the CDR3 plus reference TRBV11-2 and TRBJ1-1, the full variable domain is EAGVAQSPRYKIIEKRQSVAFWCNPISGHATLYWYQQILGQGPKLLIQFQNNGVVDDSQLPKDRFSAERLKGVDSTLKIQPAKLEDSAVYLCASSATTGRSPEAFFGQGTRLTVV.

This clonotype was seen repeatedly, ten times or more. This chain links TRBV4-1 with TRBJ2-7, with 8 bases aligning to TRBD1. Germline assignment: CDR1 MGHRA and CDR2 YSYEKL. Trimming cost V 1 base and J 3 bases; bases outside gene matches: 2. This CDR3 contains 14 residues. This CDR3 is CASSQGTGNYEQYF. CDR3 coding DNA: TGCGCCAGCAGCCAAGGGACAGGGAACTACGAGCAGTACTTC.

This clonotype was picked up a small number of times. The CDR3 protein is CASSLDRSPYEQYF. Written as DNA, the CDR3 is TGTGCCAGCAGCTTAGATCGATCCCCCTACGAGCAGTACTTC. J is TRBJ2-7 and V is TRBV11-3; D remains ambiguous. This CDR3 contains 14 residues. Germline assignment: CDR1 SGHNT and CDR2 YENEEA. V lost 0 bases and J lost 2, with 8 bases in between.

This clonotype turned up a few times. The J gene is TRBJ2-5, the V gene TRBV4-1; maybe TRBD1 (6 bases). Looked up from germline, CDR1 is MGHRA and CDR2 is YSYEKL. Trimming stripped 1 base from V and 3 bases from J, with 6 bases between. The CDR3 loop spans 13 amino acids. CDR3 sequence (DNA): TGCGCCAGCAGCCAAGGGACAGAAGAGACCCAGTACTTC. Its protein is CASSQGTEETQYF.

This clonotype was counted only a few times. The V and J genes are TRBV28 and TRBJ1-6; D call uncertain. Germline lookup yields CDR1 MDHEN and CDR2 SYDVKM. This CDR3 has 15 residues. V lost 7 bases, J lost 9 bases, and 19 bases lay in between. The CDR3 DNA sequence: TGTGCCAGCACCCCCTCGGGTGATTGGGGTTCACCCCTCCACTTT. Translated: CASTPSGDWGSPLHF.

V is TRBV7-9 and J is TRBJ1-2, with 10 bases that match TRBD1. The ends lost 0 bases at V and 6 bases at J; junction bases unmatched: 10. This CDR3 has 17 amino acids. The germline V gene has CDR1 SEHNR and CDR2 FQNEAQ (reference sequence). CDR3 DNA: TGTGCCAGCAGCTTAGCCGGTCCTCCGGGACAGGGGAATGGCTACACCTTC. Translation gives CASSLAGPPGQGNGYTF.

The V gene is TRBV2, the J gene TRBJ2-1; 7 bases are shared with TRBD1. Looked up from germline, CDR1 is SNHLY and CDR2 is FYNNEI. This CDR3 comprises 17 residues. The V segment lost 7 bases and the J segment 4 bases; nucleotides outside the gene matches: 16. The CDR3: CASKERLIRQGYNEQFF. The CDR3 nucleotides are TGTGCCAGCAAGGAGAGATTAATAAGACAGGGTTACAATGAGCAGTTCTTC.

V is TRBV5-1 and J is TRBJ2-7, with D perhaps TRBD1 or TRBD2 (7 bases each). CDR3 length equals 15 residues. V lost 4 bases and J lost 3, with 17 bases in between. CDR1 and CDR2 from the germline V gene are SGHRS and YFSETQ. The DNA for the CDR3 is TGCGCCAGCAGCCTGGGAGGGGACAGCCGCTACGAGCAGTACTTC. This sequence encodes CASSLGGDSRYEQYF.

Only a few counts were recorded for this clonotype. V and J are TRBV4-2 and TRBJ2-3; maybe TRBD2 (6 bases). V was shortened by 1 base and J by 0 bases, with 20 bases between the two germline ends. The CDR3 extends over 19 amino acids. The germline CDR1 and CDR2 sequences are LGHNA and YNFKEQ. This CDR3 reads CASSQVPSETFLSTDTQYF. The CDR3 nucleotides read TGTGCCAGCAGCCAAGTCCCTAGCGAGACTTTCCTTAGCACAGATACGCAGTATTTT.

This clonotype was detected ten times or more. The chain has TRBV18 and TRBJ2-5, with 7 bases matching TRBD1. The germline V gene has CDR1 KGHSH and CDR2 LQKENI. The V gene end was trimmed by 8 bases and the J gene end by 2 bases; junction bases not matched to a gene: 8. The CDR3 extends over 14 amino acids. Here the CDR3 DNA reads TGTGCCAGCAGCCCTCAGACAGGGCAAGAGACCCAGTACTTC. This gives the protein CASSPQTGQETQYF.

The sample holds a few counts of this clonotype. This chain uses TRBV5-1 with TRBJ2-4; D is possibly TRBD2 (5 bases). In germline, CDR1 is SGHRS, CDR2 YFSETQ. This CDR3 region has 14 residues. V was trimmed by 3 bases and J by 8 bases, leaving 15 bases between them. CDR3 nucleotide sequence: TGCGCCAGCAGCTCTGTAGCTTTGGAGGACATTCAGTACTTC. Residues: CASSSVALEDIQYF.

This clonotype was seen a few times. V gene TRBV5-6 combines with J gene TRBJ2-1, with 10 bases aligning to TRBD2. Germline CDR1 and CDR2: SGHDT and YYEEEE. CDR3 length: 15 residues. With 3 bases clipped from V and 8 bases from J, the junction kept 8 bases outside the gene matches. The CDR3 DNA follows: TGTGCCAGCAGCTCGTCCGGGACTAGCGTCGATGAGCAGTTCTTC. Its protein product is CASSSSGTSVDEQFF. The full variable domain, with the rest looked up from reference TRBV5-6 and TRBJ2-1, is DAGVTQSPTHLIKTRGQQVTLRCSPKSGHDTVSWYQQALGQGPQFIFQYYEEEERQRGNFPDRFSGHQFPNYSSELNVNALLLGDSALYLCASSSSGTSVDEQFFGPGTRLTVL.